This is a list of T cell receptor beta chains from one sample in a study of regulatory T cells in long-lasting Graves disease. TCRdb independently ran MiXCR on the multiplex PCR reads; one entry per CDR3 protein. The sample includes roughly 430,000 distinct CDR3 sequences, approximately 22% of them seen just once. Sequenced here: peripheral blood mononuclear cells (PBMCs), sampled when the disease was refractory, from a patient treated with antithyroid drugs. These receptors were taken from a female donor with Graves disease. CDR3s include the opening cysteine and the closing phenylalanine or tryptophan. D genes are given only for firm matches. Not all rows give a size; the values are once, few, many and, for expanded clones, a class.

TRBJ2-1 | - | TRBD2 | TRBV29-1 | TGCAGCGTTCAGGGAGGGACTAGCGAGAATGAGCAGTTCTTC | CSVQGGTSENEQFF
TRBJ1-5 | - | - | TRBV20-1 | TGCAGTGCTCCGGACGAAAGCAATCAGCCCCAGCATTTT | CSAPDESNQPQHF
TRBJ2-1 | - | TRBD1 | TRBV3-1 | TGTGCCAGCAGCCAAGAGGGACAGCCCCCCTACAATGAGCAGTTCTTC | CASSQEGQPPYNEQFF
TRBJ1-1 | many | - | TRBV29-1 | TGCAGCGTTGACGGGAACACTGAAGCTTTCTTT | CSVDGNTEAFF
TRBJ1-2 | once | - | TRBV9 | TGTGCCAGCAGCGTAGGGGCCGGGTCTAACTATGGCTACACCTTC | CASSVGAGSNYGYTF
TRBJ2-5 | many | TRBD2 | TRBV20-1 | TGCAGTGCTAGACGTACTCCGGGACTAACAGAGACCCAGTACTTC | CSARRTPGLTETQYF
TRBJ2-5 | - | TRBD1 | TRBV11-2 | TGTGCCAGCAGCCGTAGACAGGGGGAAGAGACCCAGTACTTC | CASSRRQGEETQYF
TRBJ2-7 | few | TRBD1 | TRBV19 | TGTGCCAGTAGTATAGATCATACAGGGGCGCGCGCGAACGAGCAGTACTTC | CASSIDHTGARANEQYF
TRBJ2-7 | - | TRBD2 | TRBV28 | TGTACCAGCAGTTTAGCGGGAGAAACTTACGAGCAGTACTTC | CTSSLAGETYEQYF
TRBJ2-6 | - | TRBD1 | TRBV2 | TGTGCCAGCAGCATGACAGGGCTTGCTGGGGCCAACGTCCTGACTTTC | CASSMTGLAGANVLTF
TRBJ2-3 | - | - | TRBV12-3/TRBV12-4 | TGTGCCAGCAGTACTACAGGGCCTTGGGAGGCCGCAGATACGCAGTATTTT | CASSTTGPWEAADTQYF
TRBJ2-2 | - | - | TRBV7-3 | TGTGCCAGCAGTAGACAGGCTAGCGGGAACACCGGGGAGCTGTTTTTT | CASSRQASGNTGELFF
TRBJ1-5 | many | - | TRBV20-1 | TGCAGTGCTTACAGTAGCAATCAGCCCCAGCATTTT | CSAYSSNQPQHF
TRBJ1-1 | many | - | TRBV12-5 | TGTGCTAGTGGTTACCTCCCCGGGAGTGAAGCTTTCTTT | CASGYLPGSEAFF
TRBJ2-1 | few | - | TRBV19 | TGTGCCAGTAAACAGGGGACTGCCTGGGATGAGCAGTTCTTC | CASKQGTAWDEQFF
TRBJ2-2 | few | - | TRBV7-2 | TGTGCCAGCAGCAAACTAGGAACGAACACCGGGGAGCTGTTTTTT | CASSKLGTNTGELFF
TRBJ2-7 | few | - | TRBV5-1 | TGCGCCAGCAGTCGTGGGACGGCTTCGGTCGAGCAGTACTTC | CASSRGTASVEQYF
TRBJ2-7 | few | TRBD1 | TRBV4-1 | TGCGCCAGCAGCCAACGGGGGACAGGGGACTACGAGCAGTACTTC | CASSQRGTGDYEQYF
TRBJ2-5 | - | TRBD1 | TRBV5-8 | TGTGCCAGCAATAGCAGGGGGCTAGAGACCCAGTACTTC | CASNSRGLETQYF
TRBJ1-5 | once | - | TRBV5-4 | TGTGCCAGCAGCTTGGGCGGACAAACTCAGCCCCAGCATTTT | CASSLGGQTQPQHF
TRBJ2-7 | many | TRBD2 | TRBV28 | TGTGCCAGCAGTCAAGGACTAGCGGGAGTTCGGTCCTACGAGCAGTACTTC | CASSQGLAGVRSYEQYF
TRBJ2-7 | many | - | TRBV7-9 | TGTGCCAGCAGCGACCAGGACAGCGAGCAGTACTTC | CASSDQDSEQYF
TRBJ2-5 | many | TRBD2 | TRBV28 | TGTGCCAGCAGTCCAGTTGGACTAGCGGGAGGGGAGACCCAGTACTTC | CASSPVGLAGGETQYF
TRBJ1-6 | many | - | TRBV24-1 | TGTGCCACCAGTGATTCTCGGGTCTATAATTCACCCCTCCACTTT | CATSDSRVYNSPLHF